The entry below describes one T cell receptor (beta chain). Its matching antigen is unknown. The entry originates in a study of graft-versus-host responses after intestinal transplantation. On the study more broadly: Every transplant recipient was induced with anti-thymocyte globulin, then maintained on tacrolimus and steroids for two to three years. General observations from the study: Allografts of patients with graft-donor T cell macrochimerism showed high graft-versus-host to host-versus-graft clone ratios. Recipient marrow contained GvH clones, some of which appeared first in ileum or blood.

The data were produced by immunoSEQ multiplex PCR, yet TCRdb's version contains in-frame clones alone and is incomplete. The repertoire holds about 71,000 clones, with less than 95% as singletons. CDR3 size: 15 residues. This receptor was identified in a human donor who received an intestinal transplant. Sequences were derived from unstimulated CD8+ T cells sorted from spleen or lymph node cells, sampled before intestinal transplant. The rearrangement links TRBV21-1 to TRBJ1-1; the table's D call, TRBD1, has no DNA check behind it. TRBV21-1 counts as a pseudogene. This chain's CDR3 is CASGHWGRENTEAFF. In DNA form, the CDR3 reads TGTGCCAGCGGACACTGGGGCAGAGAGAACACTGAAGCTTTCTTT.